This T cell receptor beta chain was observed in a study of T cell repertoires in aging, cancer and after chemotherapy. About the study: Paired samples before and after chemotherapy came from chronic lymphocytic leukemia patients on fludarabine- or bendamustine-based regimens. Study conclusions and caveats: Median generation probability rose over the chemotherapy interval in each cancer cohort, suggesting rebound thymic output. These repertoire data do not allow conclusions about immunological memory after chemotherapy.

A mixed TRB-A/B primer pool amplified rearranged TRB by multiplex touch-down PCR. TCRdb re-analysed the multiplex PCR reads in MiXCR, keeping a single row per CDR3 protein. Of more than 8,000 distinct CDR3 sequences listed, roughly 25% are singletons. TCR beta rearrangements were amplified from peripheral blood genomic DNA. To note about this clonotype: Its antigen is undetermined.

This TCR was sampled from a human donor with a blood cancer. What was sequenced was blood.

The CDR3 region has the DNA TGCGCCAGCAGCTCCTCTCAAGAGACCCAGTACTTC. It codes for CASSSSQETQYF. The chain uses TRBV5-1 and TRBJ2-5, with D unresolved. With 3 bases removed from V and 2 bases from J, the gap between germline ends came to 5 bases. The CDR3 covers 12 residues. The germline gives CDR1 SGHRS, CDR2 YFSETQ.